The clone carrying this T cell receptor beta chain was seen at least ten times. As the template, RNA transcripts were used to amplify TCR beta CDR3 regions. A first-round RT-PCR used HTBI primers, followed by a second-round multiplex PCR. TCRdb re-called the multiplex PCR reads through MiXCR, storing one row per CDR3 protein. The sample has 200,000 to 250,000 distinct CDR3 sequences, around a fifth seen once; the top ten hold around two fifths. Trimming took 4 bases from V and 10 from J; bases not matched to a gene: 10. This CDR3 region has 15 residues. CDR1 is SGHRS and CDR2 is YFSETQ in the germline V gene. Under 3 months in duration, the ophthalmopathy in affected donors had moderate-to-severe activity, CAS ≥3 and NOSPECS ≥4. This entry belongs to a study of Graves' ophthalmopathy and Graves' hyperthyroidism.

The V gene is TRBV5-1, the J gene TRBJ1-6, with 8 nucleotides matching TRBD1. This TCR came from a woman aged 50 to 60 with Graves' ophthalmopathy. The sample consisted of peripheral blood. CDR3 nucleotides: TGCGCCAGCAGCCGCCAGGGGGCACAGGAATCACCCCTCCACTTT. Residues: CASSRQGAQESPLHF.